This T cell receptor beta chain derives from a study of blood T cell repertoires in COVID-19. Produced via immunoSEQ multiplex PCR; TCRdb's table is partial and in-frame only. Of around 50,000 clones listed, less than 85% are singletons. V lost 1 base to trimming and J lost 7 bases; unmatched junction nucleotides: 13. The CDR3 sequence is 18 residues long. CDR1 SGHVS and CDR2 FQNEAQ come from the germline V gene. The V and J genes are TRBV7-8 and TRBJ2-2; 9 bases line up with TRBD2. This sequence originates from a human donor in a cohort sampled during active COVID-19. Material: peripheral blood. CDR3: CASSLGRRGGRESGELFF. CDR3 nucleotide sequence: TGTGCCAGCAGCTTAGGCCGGCGGGGGGGCCGAGAAAGCGGGGAGCTGTTTTTT.